The 14 T cell receptor beta chains below were found in one sample sequenced in a study of T cells expressing NK-cell markers. No DNA is given; TCRdb re-called the 5' RACE reads and lists each CDR3 protein once. Its table lists roughly 350,000 distinct CDR3 sequences. Sequences were obtained from blood T cells: a sorted CD56 or NKG2C T cell subset, CD4+ or CD8+ T cells, or bulk PBMC T cells (not recorded which). These receptors were collected from a man between 18 and 69 years old in good health.

V usage is TRBV6-1 and J usage is TRBJ2-3. The CDR3 sequence is 13 residues long. Germline V CDR1 and CDR2: MNHNS, SASEGT. The CDR3 spells CASSEDLLGRQYF.

J is TRBJ2-3 and V is TRBV6-5; TCRdb picks TRBD2, but there is no DNA to check that call. This CDR3 contains 16 residues. Looked up from germline, CDR1 is MNHEY and CDR2 is SVGAGI. The chain's CDR3 is CASSYPTSGGARTQYF.

The chain combines TRBV11-2 with TRBJ2-2; the TRBD2 assignment by TCRdb is unverifiable without DNA. The CDR3 has 15 residues. Germline V lookup: CDR1 SGHAT, CDR2 FQNNGV. The CDR3 loop reads CASSPLAGITGELFF.

CDR3 amino acids: CASRKTLSGRGLLTDTQYF. The rearrangement links TRBV3-1 to TRBJ2-3; TCRdb names TRBD1, which stays unverified in the absence of DNA. The V gene's germline CDR1 is LGHDT and CDR2 YNNKEL (reference sequence). The CDR3 totals 19 residues.

This chain connects TRBV12-5 to TRBJ1-4; the D call from TCRdb, TRBD1, cannot be confirmed without DNA. CDR3 length equals 18 residues. Germline V gene sequence: CDR1 LGHNT, CDR2 FRNRAP. The CDR3 here is CASGQEGTGGLANEKLFF.

This rearrangement joins TRBV5-1 to TRBJ2-3; the D call of TRBD1 rests on TCRdb alone, since no DNA is present to check it. CDR1 and CDR2 (germline): SGHRS, YFSETQ. This CDR3 is 15 amino acids long. CDR3: CASSRGDSSTDTQYF.

V is TRBV7-4 and J is TRBJ1-5; with no DNA, the TCRdb D assignment of TRBD1 cannot be verified. CDR1 is SGHVT, CDR2 SQSDAQ, per germline. The CDR3 is 17 amino acids. The CDR3 loop is CASSSSGPLVVRQPQHF.

This chain joins TRBV7-9 and TRBJ2-7; TCRdb gives TRBD1 as the D gene, but with no DNA this cannot be confirmed. Germline V gene data show CDR1 as SEHNR and CDR2 as FQNEAQ (reference sequence). The CDR3 covers 15 residues. CDR3 protein: CASSPLGQGRGEQYF.

The gene calls are TRBV10-2 and TRBJ2-1; TCRdb lists TRBD2, though no DNA is available to test this call. CDR3 size: 14 residues. Germline lookup yields CDR1 WSHSY and CDR2 SAAADI. The CDR3 loop is CASSDRLWAGEQFF.

This chain uses TRBV12-3 or TRBV12-4 with TRBJ2-1; TCRdb's D call, TRBD1, is unchecked because there is no DNA. This CDR3 has 18 amino acids. The CDR3 loop reads CASRPPPTRGQVYNEQFF.

The J gene is TRBJ2-7, the V gene TRBV6-5; TCRdb designates TRBD2, a call that cannot be tested without DNA. The germline gives CDR1 MNHEY, CDR2 SVGAGI. The CDR3 loop spans 16 amino acids. The CDR3 reads CASQEGSRQDPHEQYF.

CDR3 residues: CASSLASTGLAGGSDEQFF. This chain uses TRBV7-8 with TRBJ2-1; TCRdb gives TRBD2 as the D gene, but with no DNA this cannot be confirmed. Germline V gives CDR1 SGHVS, CDR2 FQNEAQ. CDR3 length: 19 residues.

The chain recombines TRBV3-1 with TRBJ1-2; TCRdb's D call, TRBD1, is unchecked because there is no DNA. The germline V gene encodes CDR1 LGHDT and CDR2 YNNKEL (reference sequence). The CDR3 has 13 amino acids. The CDR3 reads CASSSGTGPWGTF.

The chain couples TRBV5-1 to TRBJ1-1; checking the TCRdb D call of TRBD1 is not possible without DNA. The V gene's germline CDR1 is SGHRS and CDR2 YFSETQ. This CDR3 region has 15 residues. This chain's CDR3 is CASSLNRGGGTEAFF.